The 16 T cell receptor beta chains below all came from one sample that was sequenced in a study of early T cells in non-severe SARS-CoV-2 infection. MiXCR, run by TCRdb on the 5' RACE reads, gives a single entry per CDR3 protein. Of 70,000 or so distinct CDR3 sequences in the sample, 12% were seen once. Sequenced: whole blood. The source is an adult who was a healthcare worker with PCR-confirmed SARS-CoV-2 infection or an uninfected control (not recorded which).

This clonotype was seen once. This rearrangement joins TRBV12-3 or TRBV12-4 to TRBJ1-5; the match to TRBD1 covers 9 bases. This CDR3 is 15 amino acids long. The J segment lost 4 bases and the V segment lost 6 bases, leaving 7 bases of the junction unmatched. The DNA of the CDR3 is TGTGCCAGCAGGATTGGGACAGGGAAAAATCAGCCCCAGCATTTT. It yields the protein CASRIGTGKNQPQHF.

In this sample, this clonotype turned up many times. The chain joins TRBV6-1 to TRBJ2-3; 9 nucleotides agree with TRBD1. There are 14 residues in the CDR3. Germline CDR1 is MNHNS and CDR2 is SASEGT. After removal of 5 bases from V and 5 bases from J, the junction contained 5 bases not matched to a gene. The CDR3 DNA is TGTGCCAGCAGTCCGGGACAGGGAAGAGATACGCAGTATTTT. As protein: CASSPGQGRDTQYF.

The rearrangement uses TRBV27 and TRBJ2-1, with TRBD2 matching over 9 bases. After removal of 7 bases from V and 7 bases from J, the junction contained 11 bases not matched to a gene. The CDR3 covers 15 residues. The germline gives CDR1 MNHEY, CDR2 SMNVEV (reference sequence). In nucleotides, the CDR3 is TGTGCCAGCACTCGGGGGACTAGCCCCTCGAATGAGCAGTTCTTC. Translated, it gives CASTRGTSPSNEQFF.

This clonotype was counted ten times or more. Its ends do not fully match the called genes, so a read error is possible. This CDR3 reads CASSYGLNNKQFF. Here the CDR3 DNA reads TGTGCCAGCAGCTACGGACTAAACAATAAGCAGTTCTTC. The gene calls are TRBV2 and TRBJ2-1; a weak D match, TRBD2 (6 bases). Germline assignment: CDR1 SNHLY and CDR2 FYNNEI. This CDR3 has 13 amino acids.

The table lists this clonotype with many counts. This chain joins TRBV3-1 and TRBJ1-6; 7 bases map to TRBD1. This CDR3 comprises 15 residues. Germline CDR1 LGHDT, CDR2 YNNKEL (reference sequence). The V segment lost 5 bases and the J segment 10 bases; nucleotides outside the gene matches: 11. CDR3 DNA: TGTGCCAGCAGCGGGAGAGGGACAGAAGCATCACCCCTCCACTTT. Translation: CASSGRGTEASPLHF.

This clonotype has a count of ten or more. The V and J genes are TRBV6-2 or TRBV6-3 and TRBJ2-1, with 9 nucleotides matching TRBD2. V lost 8 bases to trimming and J lost 7 bases; unmatched junction nucleotides: 12. This CDR3 contains 15 residues. Germline CDR1 and CDR2: MNHEY and SVGEGT. In DNA, the CDR3 is TGTGCCAGCCGACTCCTGCGGGGGGGCTCAAATGAGCAGTTCTTC. This codes for CASRLLRGGSNEQFF.

The chain joins TRBV6-4 to TRBJ2-1; a weak D match, TRBD1 (5 bases). V lost 0 bases and J lost 9, with 9 bases in between. This CDR3 is 13 amino acids long. Germline V gene data show CDR1 as MRHNA and CDR2 as SNTAGT. This chain's CDR3 is CASSDSSQGEQFF. CDR3 coding DNA: TGTGCCAGCAGTGACTCGAGTCAGGGTGAGCAGTTCTTC.

This chain uses TRBV13 with TRBJ2-7; D might be TRBD1 (5 bases). Germline values: CDR1 PRHDT, CDR2 FYEKMQ (reference sequence). V was shortened by 5 bases and J by 2 bases, with 13 bases between the two germline ends. This CDR3 region has 14 residues. The CDR3 region has the DNA TGTGCCAGCAGCACCCCAGGGCTGCCCTACGAGCAGTACTTC. As protein: CASSTPGLPYEQYF.

This clonotype was recorded at least ten times. The V and J genes are TRBV7-2 and TRBJ2-3, with D possibly TRBD2 on 6 matching bases. CDR1 and CDR2 from the germline V gene are SGHTA and FQGNSA. The CDR3 sequence is 16 residues long. Trimming removed 3 bases from V and 2 bases from J, with 15 bases in between. The CDR3 region has the DNA TGTGCCAGCAGCTTTGGGAGGCAAATCCCCACAGATACGCAGTATTTT. It translates to CASSFGRQIPTDTQYF.

This clonotype has more than one count but fewer than ten. The CDR3 nucleotides are TGCAGCGCGCGGGGAGGGAGGGACGCAGATACGCAGTATTTT. This sequence encodes CSARGGRDADTQYF. The chain uses TRBV29-1 and TRBJ2-3; 7 bases agree with TRBD2. V trimming: 7 bases; J trimming: 4 bases; junction bases outside the gene matches: 11. The V gene's germline CDR1 is SQVTM and CDR2 ANQGSEA. The CDR3 contains 14 residues.

This clonotype was observed many times. Germline and junction disagree at one end, which may indicate a read error. The DNA for the CDR3 is TGTGCTAGCAGCTTATTTCGGGTAAGCAATCAGCCCCAGCATTTT. Residues: CASSLFRVSNQPQHF. The genes are TRBV7-7 and TRBJ1-5; D gene unclear. CDR1 is SSHAT and CDR2 is FNYEAQ in the germline V gene (reference sequence). CDR3 length: 15 amino acids.

The table lists this clonotype with many counts. This rearrangement joins TRBV6-6 to TRBJ1-2; D gene unclear. Deletions cut 7 bases from V and 7 bases from J, with 16 bases between. Germline assignment: CDR1 MNHNY and CDR2 SVGAGI (reference sequence). The CDR3 extends over 13 amino acids. This CDR3 reads CASIRSFRGGYTF. The CDR3 DNA follows: TGTGCCAGCATCAGGTCCTTCCGGGGTGGCTACACCTTC.

The table lists this clonotype with many counts. The gene calls are TRBV20-1 and TRBJ2-7, with 12 bases fitting TRBD2. Germline lookup yields CDR1 DFQATT and CDR2 SNEGSKA (reference sequence). This CDR3 contains 15 residues. The V and J ends lost 4 bases and 4 bases, in that order; junction bases with no gene match: 8. The CDR3 protein is CSATWASGGAYEQYF. The CDR3 nucleotides are TGCAGTGCTACTTGGGCTAGCGGGGGGGCGTACGAGCAGTACTTC.

At least ten counts were recorded for this clonotype. The V and J genes are TRBV29-1 and TRBJ1-2; D not certain. This CDR3 is 13 amino acids long. Germline-derived CDR1 and CDR2 are SQVTM and ANQGSEA. Trimming left V 4 bases short and J 4 bases short, with 13 bases between. The CDR3 coding sequence is TGCAGCGTTGGGGCGGACGGGCCCTATGGCTACACCTTC. Protein: CSVGADGPYGYTF.

This clonotype showed up just a few times. The V and J genes are TRBV11-2 and TRBJ1-1; D may be TRBD1 (6 bases). The CDR3 totals 13 residues. The V gene's germline CDR1 is SGHAT and CDR2 FQNNGV. The ends were cut back, 4 bases at V and 4 bases at J, with 10 bases in the middle. CDR3: CASSSPRGTEAFF. The CDR3 DNA reads TGTGCCAGCAGCTCACCCAGGGGCACTGAAGCTTTCTTT.

In its sample, this clonotype was seen many times. This chain uses TRBV19 with TRBJ1-5; no clear D. Between the trimmed V and J ends, which lost 1 base and 2 bases, there was a span of 9 bases. This CDR3 is 15 amino acids long. Germline V lookup: CDR1 LNHDA, CDR2 SQIVND (reference sequence). The CDR3 sequence is CASSIAGYGNQPQHF. CDR3 bases: TGTGCCAGTAGTATAGCAGGTTATGGCAATCAGCCCCAGCATTTT.